This T cell receptor beta chain is drawn from a study of shared clonotypes between healthy human individuals. The method was immunoSEQ multiplex PCR; TCRdb's version includes in-frame clones alone and lacks a portion of them. The repertoire holds fewer than 400,000 clones, with approximately 74% as singletons. CD4+ cells underwent separation, giving CD45RA+ naive and CD45RA-negative memory subsets. For this clone: The antigen is undetermined.

Study results and caveats: Richness estimates generally favored naive over memory subsets. Only blood underwent sampling, and tissue repertoires likely differ.

This CDR3 is built from 17 residues. Per germline, CDR1 SGHVS and CDR2 FNYEAQ. The V and J ends lost 1 base and 5 bases, in that order; junction bases with no gene match: 11. The source material was memory CD4+ T cells sorted from blood. Documented subset: CD45RA-negative fraction. The clonotype comes from a man aged 25 to 45 in good health. The chain links TRBV7-6 to TRBJ2-7; TRBD1 agrees at 10 bases. CDR3 sequence reads: CASSLGQGANSLHEQYF. DNA for the CDR3: TGTGCCAGCAGCTTAGGACAGGGGGCAAACTCGTTGCACGAGCAGTACTTC.